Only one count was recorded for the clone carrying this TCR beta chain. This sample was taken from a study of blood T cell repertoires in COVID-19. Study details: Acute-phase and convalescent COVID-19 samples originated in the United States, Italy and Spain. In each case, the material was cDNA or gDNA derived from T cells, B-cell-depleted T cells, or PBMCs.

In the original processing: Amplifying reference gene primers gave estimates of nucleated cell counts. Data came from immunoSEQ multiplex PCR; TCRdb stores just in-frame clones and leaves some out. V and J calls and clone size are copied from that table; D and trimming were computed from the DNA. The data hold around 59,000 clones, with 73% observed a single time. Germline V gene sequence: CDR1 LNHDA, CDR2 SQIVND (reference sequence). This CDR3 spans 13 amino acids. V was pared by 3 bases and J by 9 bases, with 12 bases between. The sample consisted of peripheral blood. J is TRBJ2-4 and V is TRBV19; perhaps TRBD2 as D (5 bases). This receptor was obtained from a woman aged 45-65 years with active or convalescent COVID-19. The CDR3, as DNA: TGTGCCAGTAGTATTGAGGGTCCGACCATTCAGTACTTC. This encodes CASSIEGPTIQYF.